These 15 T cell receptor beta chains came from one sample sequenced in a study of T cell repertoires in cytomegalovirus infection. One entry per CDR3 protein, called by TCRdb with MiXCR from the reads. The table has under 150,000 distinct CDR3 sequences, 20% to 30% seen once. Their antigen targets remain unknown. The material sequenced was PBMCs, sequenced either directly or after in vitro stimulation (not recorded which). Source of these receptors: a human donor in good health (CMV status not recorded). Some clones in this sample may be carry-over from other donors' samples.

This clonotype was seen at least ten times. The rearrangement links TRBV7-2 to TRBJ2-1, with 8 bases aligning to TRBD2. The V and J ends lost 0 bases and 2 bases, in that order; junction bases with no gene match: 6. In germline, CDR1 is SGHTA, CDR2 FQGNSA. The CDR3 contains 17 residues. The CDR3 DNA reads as TGTGCCAGCAGCTTAGCAATTAGCGGGGTACCCTACAATGAGCAGTTCTTC. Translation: CASSLAISGVPYNEQFF.

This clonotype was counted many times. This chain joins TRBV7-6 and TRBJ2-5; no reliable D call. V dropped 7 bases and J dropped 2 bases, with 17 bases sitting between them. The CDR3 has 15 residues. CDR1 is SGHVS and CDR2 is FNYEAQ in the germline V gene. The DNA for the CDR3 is TGTGCCAGCAAAGCCGGGTTCACGGCACAAGAGACCCAGTACTTC. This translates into CASKAGFTAQETQYF.

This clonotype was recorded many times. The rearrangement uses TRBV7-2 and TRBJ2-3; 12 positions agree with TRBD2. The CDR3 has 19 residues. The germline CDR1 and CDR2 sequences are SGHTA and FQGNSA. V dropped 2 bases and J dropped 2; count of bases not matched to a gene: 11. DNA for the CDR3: TGTGCCAGCAGCTTAACAGCTAGCGGGAGGGGGTTTTCCACAGATACGCAGTATTTT. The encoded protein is CASSLTASGRGFSTDTQYF.

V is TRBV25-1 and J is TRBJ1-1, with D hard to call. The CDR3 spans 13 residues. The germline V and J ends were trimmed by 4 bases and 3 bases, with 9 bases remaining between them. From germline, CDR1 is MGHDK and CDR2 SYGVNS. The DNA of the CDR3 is TGTGCCAGCAGTGGCTCAGTGTACACTGAAGCTTTCTTT. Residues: CASSGSVYTEAFF.

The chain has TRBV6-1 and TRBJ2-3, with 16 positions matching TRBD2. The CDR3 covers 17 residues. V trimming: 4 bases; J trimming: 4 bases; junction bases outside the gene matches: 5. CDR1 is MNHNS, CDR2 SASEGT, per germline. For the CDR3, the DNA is TGTGCCAGCAGTGGGGGACTAGCGGGAGGGCCTTCAGATACGCAGTATTTT. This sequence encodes CASSGGLAGGPSDTQYF.

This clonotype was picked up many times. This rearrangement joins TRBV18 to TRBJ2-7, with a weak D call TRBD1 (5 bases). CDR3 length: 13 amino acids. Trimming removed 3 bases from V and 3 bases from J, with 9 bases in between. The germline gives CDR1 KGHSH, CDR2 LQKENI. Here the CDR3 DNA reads TGTGCCAGCTCACCGAGCAGGGACTACGAGCAGTACTTC. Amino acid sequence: CASSPSRDYEQYF. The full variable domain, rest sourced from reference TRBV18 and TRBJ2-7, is NAGVMQNPRHLVRRRGQEARLRCSPMKGHSHVYWYRQLPEEGLKFMVYLQKENIIDESGMPKERFSAEFPKEGPSILRIQQVVRGDSAAYFCASSPSRDYEQYFGPGTRLTVT.

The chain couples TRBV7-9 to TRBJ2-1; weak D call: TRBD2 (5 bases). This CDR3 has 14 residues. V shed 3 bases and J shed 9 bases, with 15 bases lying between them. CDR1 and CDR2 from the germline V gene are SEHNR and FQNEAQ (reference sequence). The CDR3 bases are TGTGCCAGCAGCTTCCCGACTAACCGGGGTGAGCAGTTCTTC. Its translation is CASSFPTNRGEQFF.

The CDR3 sequence is CSARDQSGLAVFEQYF. CDR3 nucleotide sequence: TGCAGTGCTAGAGACCAATCCGGACTGGCTGTGTTCGAGCAGTACTTC. This chain connects TRBV20-1 to TRBJ2-7; D may be TRBD2 (5 bases). This CDR3 is 16 amino acids long. CDR1 and CDR2 (germline): DFQATT, SNEGSKA (reference sequence). V was cut by 0 bases and J by 6 bases, with 21 bases left in between.

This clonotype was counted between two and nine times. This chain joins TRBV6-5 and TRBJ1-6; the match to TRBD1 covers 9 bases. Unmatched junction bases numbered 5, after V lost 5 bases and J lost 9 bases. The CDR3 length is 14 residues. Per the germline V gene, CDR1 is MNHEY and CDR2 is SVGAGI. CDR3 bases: TGTGCCAGCAGTCCACCGGGACAGGGTTCACCCCTCCACTTT. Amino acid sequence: CASSPPGQGSPLHF.

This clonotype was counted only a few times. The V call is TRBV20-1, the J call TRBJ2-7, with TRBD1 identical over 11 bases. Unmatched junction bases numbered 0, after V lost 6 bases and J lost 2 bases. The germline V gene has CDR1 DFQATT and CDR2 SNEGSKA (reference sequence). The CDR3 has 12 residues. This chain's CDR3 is CSAGQGAYEQYF. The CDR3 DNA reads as TGCAGTGCGGGACAGGGGGCCTACGAGCAGTACTTC.

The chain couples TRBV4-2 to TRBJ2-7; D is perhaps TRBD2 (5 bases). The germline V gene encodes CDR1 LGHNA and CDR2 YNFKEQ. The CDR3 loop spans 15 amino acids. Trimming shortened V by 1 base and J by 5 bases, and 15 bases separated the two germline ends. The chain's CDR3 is CASSQGLAGINEQYF. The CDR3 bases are TGTGCCAGCAGCCAAGGCCTAGCAGGCATCAACGAGCAGTACTTC.

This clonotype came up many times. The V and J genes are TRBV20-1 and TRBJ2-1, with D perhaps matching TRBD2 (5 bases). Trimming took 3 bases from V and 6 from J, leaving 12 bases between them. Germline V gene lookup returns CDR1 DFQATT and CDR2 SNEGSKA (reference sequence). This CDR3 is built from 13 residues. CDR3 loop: CSAREDPANEQFF. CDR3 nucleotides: TGCAGTGCTAGGGAGGATCCGGCCAATGAGCAGTTCTTC.

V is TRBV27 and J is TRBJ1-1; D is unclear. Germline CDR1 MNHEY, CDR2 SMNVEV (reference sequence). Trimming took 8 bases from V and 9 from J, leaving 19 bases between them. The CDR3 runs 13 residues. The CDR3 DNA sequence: TGTGCCAGCCGCACGGCGACGGGCGCCCAAGCTTTCTTT. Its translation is CASRTATGAQAFF.

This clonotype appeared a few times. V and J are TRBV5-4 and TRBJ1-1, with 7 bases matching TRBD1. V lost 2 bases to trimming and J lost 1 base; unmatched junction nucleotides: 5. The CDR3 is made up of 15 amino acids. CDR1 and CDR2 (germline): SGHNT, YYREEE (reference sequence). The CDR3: CASSFPQGENTEAFF. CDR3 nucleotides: TGTGCCAGCAGCTTTCCCCAGGGGGAGAACACTGAAGCTTTCTTT.

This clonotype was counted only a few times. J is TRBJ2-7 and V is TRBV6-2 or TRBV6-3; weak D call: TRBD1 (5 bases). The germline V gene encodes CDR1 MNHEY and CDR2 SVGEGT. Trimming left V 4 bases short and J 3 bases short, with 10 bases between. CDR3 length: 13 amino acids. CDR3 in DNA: TGTGCCAGCAGTTCACGACAGAGCTACGAGCAGTACGTC. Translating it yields CASSSRQSYEQYV.